A single sample is the source of the 27 T cell receptor beta chains below, sequenced in a study of post-analysis software for immune sequencing data. The TCR beta cDNA libraries contained unique molecular identifiers. TCRdb redid the calling of the PCR reads with MiXCR, one entry per CDR3 protein. The profile shows hundreds of thousands of distinct CDR3 sequences, roughly 27% of them singletons. These receptors' antigens are unknown. Points from the study as a whole: The five TRBV segments detected at higher frequency in patients than in controls included TRBV5-6, TRBV5-1 and TRBV20-1.

The specimen was blood. The receptors shown here come from a girl aged 5 to 17 with multiple sclerosis.

V is TRBV7-2 and J is TRBJ1-2; perhaps TRBD1 as D (5 bases). The ends were cut back, 3 bases at V and 6 bases at J, with 17 bases in the middle. Germline V CDR1 and CDR2: SGHTA, FQGNSA. This CDR3 has 15 residues. The CDR3 DNA sequence: TGTGCCAGCAGCTTCGGGTCCAGGGAAAATCATGGCTACACCTTC. Its protein product is CASSFGSRENHGYTF.

In the case of this clonotype: One end of the junction does not line up with germline, which may come from a read error. J is TRBJ2-5 and V is TRBV5-1; D remains ambiguous. The CDR3 sequence is 14 residues long. Germline CDR1 reads SGHRS; CDR2 reads YFSETQ. In nucleotides, the CDR3 is TGCGCCAGCAGCTTGGGACCGATCCAAGAGACCCGGTACTTC. The encoded protein is CASSLGPIQETRYF.

This clonotype has a single count. This chain uses TRBV3-1 with TRBJ2-5, with 10 bases aligning to TRBD2. This CDR3 is built from 19 residues. V was clipped by 2 bases and J by 1 base; unmatched bases: 13. Germline CDR1 reads LGHDT; CDR2 reads YNNKEL (reference sequence). As DNA, the CDR3 is TGTGCCAGCAGCCAAAGGCGGGCTAGCGGGAGTCCTTTCCAAGAGACCCAGTACTTC. Residues: CASSQRRASGSPFQETQYF.

This clonotype has a handful of counts. The chain combines TRBV29-1 with TRBJ2-5; 8 bases line up with TRBD2. Germline V gives CDR1 SQVTM, CDR2 ANQGSEA. Trimming took 7 bases from V and 0 from J; bases not matched to a gene: 22. This CDR3 spans 19 amino acids. This CDR3 reads CSALYLLGAGESHQETQYF. The CDR3 DNA follows: TGCAGCGCCCTCTACTTATTGGGAGCGGGAGAGTCGCACCAAGAGACCCAGTACTTC.

This clonotype was seen only a few times. V and J are TRBV29-1 and TRBJ1-2; TRBD1 is a possible D gene (5 bases). The germline V and J ends were trimmed by 0 bases and 14 bases, with 19 bases remaining between them. The CDR3 runs to 13 residues. Germline V lookup: CDR1 SQVTM, CDR2 ANQGSEA. The CDR3, as DNA: TGCAGCGTTGAAGATCGGGTGGTCCAGGGATGGACCTTC. Translated: CSVEDRVVQGWTF.

This chain links TRBV25-1 with TRBJ2-3; 8 nucleotides agree with TRBD2. Germline CDR1 reads MGHDK; CDR2 reads SYGVNS. V dropped 8 bases and J dropped 5; count of bases not matched to a gene: 9. There are 14 residues in the CDR3. The CDR3 spells CASGGKRELDTQYF. For the CDR3, the DNA is TGTGCCAGCGGGGGAAAGCGGGAGTTAGATACGCAGTATTTT.

J is TRBJ2-7 and V is TRBV7-2; TRBD2 aligns across 15 bases. The length of the CDR3 is 17 residues. With 3 bases clipped from V and 4 bases from J, the junction kept 7 bases outside the gene matches. Germline V CDR1 and CDR2: SGHTA, FQGNSA. The CDR3 sequence is CASSFAGTSGRRYEQYV. The CDR3 bases are TGTGCCAGCAGCTTCGCCGGGACTAGCGGGAGGAGATACGAGCAGTACGTC.

Only one count was recorded for this clonotype. Sequence at one end of the junction differs from germline and may be a read error. The CDR3 region has the DNA TGTGCCGGCAGCGTAGGCCGACTAGCGGTAACCTACGAGCAGTACTTC. Translating it yields CAGSVGRLAVTYEQYF. The chain employs TRBV9 and TRBJ2-7; 9 bases match TRBD2. CDR3 size: 16 residues. Germline V CDR1 and CDR2: SGDLS, YYNGEE.

Concerning this clonotype: The CDR3 ends on some other residue instead of the conserved phenylalanine or tryptophan, so this is likely a read error. The chain employs TRBV12-3 or TRBV12-4 and TRBJ2-3, with D possibly TRBD1 on 5 matching bases. V shed 6 bases and J shed 9 bases, with 10 bases lying between them. This CDR3 is built from 11 residues. As DNA, the CDR3 is TGTGCCAGCAGGGGGCCCGAGACGCAGTATTCT. It codes for CASRGPETQYS.

As to this clonotype: One base away lies a much larger clone, so this may be a sequencing read error. The CDR3 end shows no conserved phenylalanine or tryptophan, and so a read error is likely. The chain uses TRBV7-2 and TRBJ2-3, with 9 bases aligning to TRBD1. The V gene's germline CDR1 is SGHTA and CDR2 FQGNSA. V trimming: 6 bases; J trimming: 2 bases; junction bases outside the gene matches: 6. The CDR3 has 15 amino acids. The CDR3 loop reads CASRQTGGFTDTQYC. DNA for the CDR3: TGTGCCAGCAGGCAGACAGGGGGGTTCACAGATACGCAGTATTGT.

The rearrangement joins TRBV10-3 to TRBJ2-1; D unclear. The DNA end is a closer match to TRBJ2-7, so the J assignment may be wrong. Germline lookup yields CDR1 ENHRY and CDR2 SYGVKD. This CDR3 contains 12 residues. CDR3 DNA sequence: TGTGCCACCCGTTTAGGTGACAATGAGCAGTACTTC. Its translation is CATRLGDNEQYF.

This chain connects TRBV15 to TRBJ2-5, with 12 bases fitting TRBD2. The germline V gene has CDR1 LNHNV and CDR2 YYDKDF (reference sequence). The CDR3 length is 15 residues. J lost 4 bases, V lost 0 bases, and 0 bases had no gene match. The CDR3 region is CATSRELAGGETQYF. DNA of the CDR3: TGTGCCACCAGCAGAGAACTAGCGGGGGGAGAGACCCAGTACTTC.

This clonotype was picked up many times. This chain connects TRBV7-2 to TRBJ2-3; D gene uncertain. The CDR3 is made up of 13 amino acids. Germline loops: CDR1 SGHTA, CDR2 FQGNSA. V lost 0 bases and J 10 bases, leaving 11 bases between the germline ends. DNA for the CDR3: TGTGCCAGCAGCTTAGCACCAGGAGCATCGCAGTATTTT. It encodes CASSLAPGASQYF.

The rearrangement links TRBV29-1 to TRBJ2-7; TRBD1 matches at 9 bases. Losses at the gene ends were 5 bases for V and 6 bases for J; bases not matched to a gene: 20. From germline, CDR1 is SQVTM and CDR2 ANQGSEA. This CDR3 spans 17 amino acids. For the CDR3, the DNA is TGCAGCGTTATTCAAGTAACGCTGGACAGGGGATCTGGCGAGCAGTACTTC. It specifies CSVIQVTLDRGSGEQYF.

The chain joins TRBV20-1 to TRBJ1-2, with TRBD1 identical over 7 bases. Per the germline V gene, CDR1 is DFQATT and CDR2 is SNEGSKA (reference sequence). J was trimmed by 4 bases and V by 0 bases; bases with no gene match: 11. The length of the CDR3 is 16 residues. CDR3 protein: CSARDPGRGPGYGYTF. The CDR3 DNA sequence: TGCAGTGCTAGAGATCCGGGGAGGGGGCCTGGCTATGGCTACACCTTC.

The table lists this clonotype with a few counts. The germline gene is not matched at one end of the junction; a read error may be the cause. The genes are TRBV20-1 and TRBJ2-5; D gene uncertain. The better agreement between TRBJ2-7 and the DNA end casts doubt on the J call. The CDR3 is 11 amino acids. Per germline, CDR1 DFQATT and CDR2 SNEGSKA (reference sequence). DNA of the CDR3: TGCAGTGCTGGAGATGGACCCGAGCAGTACTTC. Its protein product is CSAGDGPEQYF.

The V gene is TRBV20-1, the J gene TRBJ1-2, with D hard to call. Trimming removed 1 base at V and 8 bases at J, with 11 bases between. The CDR3 is 12 amino acids. Germline lookup yields CDR1 DFQATT and CDR2 SNEGSKA (reference sequence). DNA of the CDR3: TGCAGTGCTAGAGTAGCAGGATGGGGCTACACCTTC. It codes for CSARVAGWGYTF.

The chain is built from TRBV20-1 and TRBJ2-6; no clear D. CDR1 DFQATT and CDR2 SNEGSKA come from the germline V gene (reference sequence). The ends were cut back, 0 bases at V and 4 bases at J, with 13 bases in the middle. CDR3 length equals 16 residues. Here the CDR3 reads CSARDSTLPGANVLTF. The CDR3 DNA is TGCAGTGCTAGAGACTCGACTCTCCCGGGGGCCAACGTCCTGACTTTC.

V is TRBV2 and J is TRBJ2-5, with D possibly TRBD2 on 5 matching bases. Trimming took off 7 bases at V and 1 base at J, with 7 bases between the two ends. Germline V CDR1 and CDR2: SNHLY, FYNNEI. There are 12 residues in the CDR3. As DNA, the CDR3 is TGTGCCAGCATGAGGGTCCAAGAGACCCAGTACTTC. Translated, it gives CASMRVQETQYF.

A few counts support this clonotype. The rearrangement joins TRBV11-2 to TRBJ2-1; D might be TRBD2 (6 bases). Trimming took off 0 bases at V and 15 bases at J, with 15 bases between the two ends. The CDR3 consists of 13 residues. Germline V gene lookup returns CDR1 SGHAT and CDR2 FQNNGV. The CDR3 here is CASSLEKWTGVFF. In nucleotides, the CDR3 is TGTGCCAGCAGCTTAGAAAAGTGGACGGGGGTGTTCTTC.

V and J are TRBV12-3 or TRBV12-4 and TRBJ2-5, with D perhaps TRBD1 (6 bases). The germline V and J ends were trimmed by 1 base and 5 bases, with 14 bases remaining between them. This CDR3 spans 15 amino acids. CDR3 protein: CASSLGGPTKETQYF. CDR3 in DNA: TGTGCCAGCAGTTTAGGGGGGCCCACAAAGGAGACCCAGTACTTC.

This clonotype was observed a few times. The chain joins TRBV20-1 to TRBJ1-3; D uncertain. The germline V and J ends were trimmed by 3 bases and 0 bases, with 12 bases remaining between them. In germline, CDR1 is DFQATT, CDR2 SNEGSKA (reference sequence). The CDR3 sequence is 15 residues long. The chain's CDR3 is CSARAPLDSGNTIYF. DNA of the CDR3: TGCAGTGCTAGGGCCCCGCTAGACTCTGGAAACACCATATATTTT.

This clonotype appeared a few times. The rearrangement uses TRBV5-1 and TRBJ2-3; 7 nucleotides match TRBD1. This CDR3 has 15 amino acids. Losses at the gene ends were 2 bases for V and 3 bases for J; bases not matched to a gene: 6. Germline CDR1 is SGHRS and CDR2 is YFSETQ. The CDR3 nucleotides read TGCGCCAGCAGCTTCGCACAGGGGCGAACAGATACGCAGTATTTT. Its translation is CASSFAQGRTDTQYF. The complete variable domain, with remaining parts taken from reference TRBV5-1 and TRBJ2-3, reads KAGVTQTPRYLIKTRGQQVTLSCSPISGHRSVSWYQQTPGQGLQFLFEYFSETQRNKGNFPGRFSGRQFSNSRSEMNVSTLELGDSALYLCASSFAQGRTDTQYFGPGTRLTVL.

The rearrangement joins TRBV15 to TRBJ2-1; 11 bases line up with TRBD2. With 0 bases clipped from V and 3 bases from J, the junction kept 7 bases outside the gene matches. The length of the CDR3 is 18 residues. CDR1 LNHNV and CDR2 YYDKDF come from the germline V gene (reference sequence). CDR3 in DNA: TGTGCCACCAGCAGAGATGAACTAGCGGGGGCCTACTACAATGAGCAGTTCTTC. As protein: CATSRDELAGAYYNEQFF.

V is TRBV6-5 and J is TRBJ2-5, with a possible D match to TRBD2 (6 bases). Germline V gene lookup returns CDR1 MNHEY and CDR2 SVGAGI. V gave up 2 bases and J gave up 10 bases, with 29 bases separating them. The CDR3 has 18 residues. The CDR3, as DNA: TGTGCCAGCAGTTACGCCGTCGGAGCGGGTGCTTCTATTTTGGTCCAGTACTTC. Its translation: CASSYAVGAGASILVQYF.

This clonotype was detected a few times. The CDR3 DNA follows: TGCGCCAGCAGCTCGGGACTAGCGGGGACCTACGAGCAGTACTTC. It is translated as CASSSGLAGTYEQYF. The V and J genes are TRBV5-1 and TRBJ2-7; TRBD2 agrees at 13 bases. The ends lost 3 bases at V and 2 bases at J; junction bases unmatched: 2. Germline loops: CDR1 SGHRS, CDR2 YFSETQ. There are 15 residues in the CDR3.

The J gene is TRBJ2-7, the V gene TRBV20-1; D is possibly TRBD2 (5 bases). Trimming took 0 bases from V and 2 from J, leaving 14 bases between them. The germline CDR1 and CDR2 sequences are DFQATT and SNEGSKA (reference sequence). The CDR3 sequence is 15 residues long. CDR3 DNA: TGCAGTGCTAGAGACTCTGGACTGCCGCCCTACGAGCAGTACTTC. Residues: CSARDSGLPPYEQYF.